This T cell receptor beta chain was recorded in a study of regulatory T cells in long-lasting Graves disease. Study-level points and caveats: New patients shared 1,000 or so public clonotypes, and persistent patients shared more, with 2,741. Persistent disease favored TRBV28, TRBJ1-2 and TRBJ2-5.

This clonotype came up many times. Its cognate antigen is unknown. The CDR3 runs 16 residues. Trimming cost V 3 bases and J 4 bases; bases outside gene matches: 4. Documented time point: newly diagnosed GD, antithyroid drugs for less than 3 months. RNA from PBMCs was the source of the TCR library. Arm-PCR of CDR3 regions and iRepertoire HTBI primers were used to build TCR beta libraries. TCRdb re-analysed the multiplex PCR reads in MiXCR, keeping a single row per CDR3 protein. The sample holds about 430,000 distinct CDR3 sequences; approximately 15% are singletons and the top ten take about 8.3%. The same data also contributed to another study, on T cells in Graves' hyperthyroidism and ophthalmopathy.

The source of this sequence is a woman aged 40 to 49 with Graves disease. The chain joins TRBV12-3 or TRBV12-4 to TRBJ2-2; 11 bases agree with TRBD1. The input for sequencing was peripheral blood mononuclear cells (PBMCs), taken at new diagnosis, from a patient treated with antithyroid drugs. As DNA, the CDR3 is TGTGCCAGCAGTTTTGGACAGGGGGCGAGCACCGGGGAGCTGTTTTTT. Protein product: CASSFGQGASTGELFF.